Listed below are T cell receptor beta chains from one sample, sequenced in a study of T-cell reconstitution after alpha-beta-depleted transplantation in children. TCRdb re-derived calls from the PCR reads in MiXCR, one entry per CDR3 protein. The top ten hold roughly 30% of the sample, which has around 960,000 distinct CDR3 sequences, about 29% seen once. The sample here was PBMCs, mostly from graft donor cells, taken 360 days after TCRalphabeta/CD19-depleted stem cell transplant. These receptor sequences come from a boy younger than two who had a stem cell transplant for SCID, so the T cells may come from the graft donor. CDR3s include the opening cysteine and the closing phenylalanine or tryptophan. The D gene is left open where the match is weak. Rows may omit the clone size; those that give it use once, few, many or a size class.

d_call j_call clone_size v_call cdr3_aa cdr3_nt
NA TRBJ2-7 NA TRBV7-2 CASSLVWRAEQYF TGTGCCAGCAGCTTAGTGTGGAGGGCCGAGCAGTACTTC
NA TRBJ2-3 NA TRBV9 CASSAWGARGDTQYF TGTGCCAGCAGCGCATGGGGGGCGCGCGGAGATACGCAGTATTTT
TRBD2 TRBJ2-2 few TRBV28 CASSIPGLAGANTGELFF TGTGCCAGCAGCATACCGGGACTAGCGGGGGCTAACACCGGGGAGCTGTTTTTT
TRBD1 TRBJ2-2 NA TRBV2 CASSERDSSGELFF TGTGCCAGCAGTGAAAGGGACAGCTCCGGGGAGCTGTTTTTT
NA TRBJ2-3 once TRBV27 CASSLIQGVADTQYF TGTGCCAGCAGTTTAATCCAGGGTGTAGCAGATACGCAGTATTTT
TRBD2 TRBJ2-3 NA TRBV5-4 CASSLAGLAADTQYF TGTGCCAGCAGCTTGGCGGGACTAGCCGCAGATACGCAGTATTTT
TRBD2 TRBJ2-1 NA TRBV28 CASSARPLAGNEQFF TGTGCCAGCAGTGCCCGACCATTAGCGGGCAATGAGCAGTTCTTC
TRBD2 TRBJ2-1 NA TRBV20-1 CSVQIPSGDNEQFF TGCAGTGTCCAGATACCCAGCGGGGACAATGAGCAGTTCTTC
NA TRBJ2-5 NA TRBV20-1 CSAPPTGIQETQYF TGCAGTGCTCCACCGACAGGTATCCAAGAGACCCAGTACTTC
NA TRBJ2-7 NA TRBV2 CASSVRGFAYEQYF TGTGCCAGCTCCGTAAGGGGGTTTGCCTACGAGCAGTACTTC
TRBD2 TRBJ2-5 NA TRBV11-2 CASSLGGLAGGRGETQYF TGTGCCAGCAGCTTAGGCGGGCTAGCGGGGGGGCGCGGAGAGACCCAGTACTTC
NA TRBJ2-6 NA TRBV5-6 CASSRRTFSGANVLTF TGTGCCAGCAGCCGACGGACTTTCTCTGGGGCCAACGTCCTGACTTTC
TRBD2 TRBJ2-1 NA TRBV7-2 CASSQTSGGQQFF TGTGCCAGCAGCCAGACTAGCGGGGGGCAGCAGTTCTTC
NA TRBJ1-1 NA TRBV29-1 CSVPGLMNTEAFF TGCAGCGTCCCGGGACTAATGAACACTGAAGCTTTCTTT
NA TRBJ2-4 NA TRBV7-2 CASSPVGGGWGKNIQYF TGTGCCAGCAGCCCCGTCGGCGGGGGCTGGGGCAAAAACATTCAGTACTTC
NA TRBJ2-7 NA TRBV5-1 CASSFGDGDDEQYF TGCGCCAGCAGCTTCGGGGACGGTGATGACGAGCAGTACTTC
NA TRBJ1-6 NA TRBV9 CASSVGAGGRGPLHF TGTGCCAGCAGCGTAGGGGCTGGGGGGCGCGGACCCCTCCACTTT
TRBD1 TRBJ2-1 NA TRBV3-1 CASSQYRGREYNEQFF TGTGCCAGCAGCCAGTACAGGGGGCGCGAGTACAATGAGCAGTTCTTC
NA TRBJ1-1 NA TRBV6-5 CASSYGARSTEAFF TGTGCCAGCAGTTACGGGGCCAGGAGCACTGAAGCTTTCTTT
TRBD2 TRBJ2-3 few TRBV7-9 CASSLPSGGLRDTQYF TGTGCCAGCAGCTTACCCAGCGGGGGGTTGAGAGATACGCAGTATTTT